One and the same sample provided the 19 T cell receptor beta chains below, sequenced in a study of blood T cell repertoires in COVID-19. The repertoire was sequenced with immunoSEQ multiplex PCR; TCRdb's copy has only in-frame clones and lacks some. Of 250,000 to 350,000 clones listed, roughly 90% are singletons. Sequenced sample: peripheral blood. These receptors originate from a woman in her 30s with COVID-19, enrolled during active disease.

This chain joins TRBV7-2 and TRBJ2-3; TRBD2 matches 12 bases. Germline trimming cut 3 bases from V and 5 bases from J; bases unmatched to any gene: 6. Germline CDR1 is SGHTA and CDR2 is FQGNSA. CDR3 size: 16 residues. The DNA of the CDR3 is TGTGCCAGCAGCTTCAGGACTAGCGGGACGGAAGATACGCAGTATTTT. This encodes CASSFRTSGTEDTQYF.

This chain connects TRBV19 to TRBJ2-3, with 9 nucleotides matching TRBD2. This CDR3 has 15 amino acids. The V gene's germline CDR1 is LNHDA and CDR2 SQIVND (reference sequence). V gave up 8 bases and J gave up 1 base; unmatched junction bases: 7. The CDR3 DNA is TGTGCCAGTTCCCGGGGACTAGCTGGCACAGATACGCAGTATTTT. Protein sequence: CASSRGLAGTDTQYF. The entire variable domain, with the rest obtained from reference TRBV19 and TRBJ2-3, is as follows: DGGITQSPKYLFRKEGQNVTLSCEQNLNHDAMYWYRQDPGQGLRLIYYSQIVNDFQKGDIAEGYSVSREKKESFPLTVTSAQKNPTAFYLCASSRGLAGTDTQYFGPGTRLTVL.

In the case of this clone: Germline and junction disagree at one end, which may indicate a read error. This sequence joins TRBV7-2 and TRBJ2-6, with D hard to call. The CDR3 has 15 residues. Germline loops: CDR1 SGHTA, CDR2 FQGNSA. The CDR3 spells CASSVALGGANVLTF. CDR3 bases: TGTGCCAGCAGCGTAGCACTTGGTGGGGCCAACGTCCTGACTTTC. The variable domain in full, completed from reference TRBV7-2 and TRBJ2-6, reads GAGVSQSPSNKVTEKGKDVELRCDPISGHTALYWYRQSLGQGLEFLIYFQGNSAPDKSGLPSDRFSAERTGGSVSTLTIQRTQQEDSAVYLCASSVALGGANVLTFGAGSRLTVL.

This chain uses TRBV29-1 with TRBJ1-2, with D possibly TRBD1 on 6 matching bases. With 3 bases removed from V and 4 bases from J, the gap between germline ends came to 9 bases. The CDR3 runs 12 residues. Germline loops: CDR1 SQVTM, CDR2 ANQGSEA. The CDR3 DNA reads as TGCAGCGTTGATTCAGGGGTCTATGGCTACACCTTC. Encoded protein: CSVDSGVYGYTF.

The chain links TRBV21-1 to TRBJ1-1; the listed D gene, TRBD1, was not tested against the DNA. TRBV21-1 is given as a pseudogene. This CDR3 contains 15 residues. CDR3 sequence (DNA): TGTGCCAGCAGCAAAGAGCCCAGGGGTGGGGTTGAAGCTTTCTTT. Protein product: CASSKEPRGGVEAFF.

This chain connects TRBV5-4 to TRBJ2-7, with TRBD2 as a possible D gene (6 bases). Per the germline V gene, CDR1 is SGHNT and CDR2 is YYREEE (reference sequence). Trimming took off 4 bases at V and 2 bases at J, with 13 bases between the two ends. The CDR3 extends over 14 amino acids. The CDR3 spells CASSPFGGAYEQYF. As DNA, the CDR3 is TGTGCCAGCAGCCCCTTCGGCGGGGCCTACGAGCAGTACTTC. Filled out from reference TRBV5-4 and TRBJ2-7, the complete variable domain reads ETGVTQSPTHLIKTRGQQVTLRCSSQSGHNTVSWYQQALGQGPQFIFQYYREEENGRGNFPPRFSGLQFPNYSSELNVNALELDDSALYLCASSPFGGAYEQYFGPGTRLTVT.

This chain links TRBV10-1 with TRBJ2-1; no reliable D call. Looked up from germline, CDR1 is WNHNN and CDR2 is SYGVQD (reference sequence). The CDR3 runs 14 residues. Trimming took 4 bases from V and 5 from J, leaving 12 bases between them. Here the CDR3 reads CASSGSTGHNEQFF. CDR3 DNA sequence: TGCGCCAGCAGTGGGTCCACTGGTCACAATGAGCAGTTCTTC.

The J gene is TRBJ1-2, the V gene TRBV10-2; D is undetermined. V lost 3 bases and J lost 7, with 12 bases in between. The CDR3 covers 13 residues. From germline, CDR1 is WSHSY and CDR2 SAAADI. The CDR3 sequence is CASSERYAGGYTF. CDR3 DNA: TGCGCCAGCAGTGAAAGATACGCGGGTGGCTACACCTTC.

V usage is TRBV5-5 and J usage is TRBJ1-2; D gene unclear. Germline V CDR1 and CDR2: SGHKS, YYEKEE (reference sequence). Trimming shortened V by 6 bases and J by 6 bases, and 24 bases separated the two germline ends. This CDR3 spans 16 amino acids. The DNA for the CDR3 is TGTGCCAGCAACTGGGGAGGGTCTGGGATAGACGATGGCTACACCTTC. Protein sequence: CASNWGGSGIDDGYTF.

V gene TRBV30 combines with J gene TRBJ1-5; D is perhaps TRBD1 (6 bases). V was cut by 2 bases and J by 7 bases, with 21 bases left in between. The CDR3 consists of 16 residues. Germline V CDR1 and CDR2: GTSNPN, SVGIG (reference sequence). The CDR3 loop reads CAWSSPRTGGGQPQHF. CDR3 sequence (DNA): TGTGCCTGGAGTTCCCCCCGTACGGGGGGCGGGCAGCCCCAGCATTTT.

The chain's CDR3 is CASSLVGASGNQPQHF. The DNA of the CDR3 is TGTGCCAGCAGCTTAGTTGGAGCTTCGGGCAATCAGCCCCAGCATTTT. The chain links TRBV7-2 to TRBJ1-5; D is undetermined. The CDR3 runs to 16 residues. The germline CDR1 and CDR2 sequences are SGHTA and FQGNSA. Between the trimmed V and J ends, which lost 1 base and 2 bases, there was a span of 12 bases.

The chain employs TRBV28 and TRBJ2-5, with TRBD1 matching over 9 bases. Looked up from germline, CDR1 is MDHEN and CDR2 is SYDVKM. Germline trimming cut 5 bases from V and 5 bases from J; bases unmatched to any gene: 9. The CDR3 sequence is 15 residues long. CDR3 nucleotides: TGTGCCAGCAGTACCCTACAGGGGGCTCGCGAGACCCAGTACTTC. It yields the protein CASSTLQGARETQYF.

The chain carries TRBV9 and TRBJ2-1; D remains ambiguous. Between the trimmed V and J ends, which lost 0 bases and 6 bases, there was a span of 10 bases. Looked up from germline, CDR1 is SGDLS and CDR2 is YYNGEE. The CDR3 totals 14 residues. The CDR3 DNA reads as TGTGCCAGCAGCGTAGGTTGGGCCTCCAATGAGCAGTTCTTC. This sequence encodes CASSVGWASNEQFF.

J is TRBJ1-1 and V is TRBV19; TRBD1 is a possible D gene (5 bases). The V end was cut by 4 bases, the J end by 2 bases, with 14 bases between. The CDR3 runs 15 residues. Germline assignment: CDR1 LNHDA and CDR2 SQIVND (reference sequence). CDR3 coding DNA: TGTGCCAGTAGTAGTCTTAGGGGTTCCAACACTGAAGCTTTCTTT. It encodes CASSSLRGSNTEAFF.

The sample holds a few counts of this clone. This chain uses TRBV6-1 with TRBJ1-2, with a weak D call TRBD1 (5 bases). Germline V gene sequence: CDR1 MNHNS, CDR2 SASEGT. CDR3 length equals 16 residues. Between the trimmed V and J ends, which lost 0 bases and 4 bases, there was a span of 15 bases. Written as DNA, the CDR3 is TGTGCCAGCAGTGAAGCGGCGGGGACCTCTGGCTATGGCTACACCTTC. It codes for CASSEAAGTSGYGYTF.

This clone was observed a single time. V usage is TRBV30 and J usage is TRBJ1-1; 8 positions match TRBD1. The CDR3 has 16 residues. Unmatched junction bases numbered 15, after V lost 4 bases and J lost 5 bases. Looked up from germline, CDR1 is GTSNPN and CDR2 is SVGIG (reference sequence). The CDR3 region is CAWNKGTGSPGTEAFF. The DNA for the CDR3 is TGTGCCTGGAACAAAGGGACAGGATCCCCTGGAACTGAAGCTTTCTTT.

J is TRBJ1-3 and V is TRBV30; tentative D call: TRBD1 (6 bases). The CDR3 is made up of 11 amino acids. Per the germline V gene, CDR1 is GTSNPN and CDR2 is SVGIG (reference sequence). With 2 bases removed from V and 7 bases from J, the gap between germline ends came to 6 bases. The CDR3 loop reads CAWSQGNTIYF. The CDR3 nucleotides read TGTGCCTGGAGTCAGGGGAACACCATATATTTT.

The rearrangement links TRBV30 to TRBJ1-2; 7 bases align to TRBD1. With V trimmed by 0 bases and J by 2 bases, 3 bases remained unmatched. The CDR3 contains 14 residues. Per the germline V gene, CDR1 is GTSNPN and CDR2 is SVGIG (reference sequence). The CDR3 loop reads CAWSVGGQNYGYTF. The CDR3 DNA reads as TGTGCCTGGAGTGTAGGGGGACAGAACTATGGCTACACCTTC.

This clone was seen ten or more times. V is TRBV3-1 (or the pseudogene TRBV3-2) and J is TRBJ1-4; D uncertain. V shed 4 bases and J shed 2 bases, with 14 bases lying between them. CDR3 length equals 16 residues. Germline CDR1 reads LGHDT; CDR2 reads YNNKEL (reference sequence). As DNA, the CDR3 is TGTGCCAGCAGCCCCCTCCCCCCCGGGACTAATGAAAAACTGTTTTTT. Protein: CASSPLPPGTNEKLFF.